This TCR beta chain was sequenced during a study of identical twins. The table lists this clonotype with a few counts. The J segment lost 1 base and the V segment lost 6 bases, leaving 6 bases of the junction unmatched. This CDR3 is built from 14 residues. The V gene's germline CDR1 is SQVTM and CDR2 ANQGSEA. Each CDR3 protein gets one entry after TCRdb re-called the 5' RACE reads with MiXCR. Here the sample spans some 900,000 distinct CDR3 sequences, roughly 12% being singletons. These sequences were also reported in another study, on yellow fever vaccine responses in identical twins.

Sequencing used PBMCs. The clonotype was recovered from a woman aged 18 to 35 in good health. The chain has TRBV29-1 and TRBJ2-3; 8 bases agree with TRBD2. The CDR3 region is CSVRLALGTDTQYF. CDR3 sequence (DNA): TGCAGCGTCCGACTAGCGTTGGGCACAGATACGCAGTATTTT.